The present T cell receptor (beta chain) was sequenced within a study of shared clonotypes between healthy human individuals. CDR1 and CDR2 from the germline V gene are LNHDA and SQIVND (reference sequence). The V gene lost 3 bases and the J gene lost 3 bases, with 11 bases spanning the gap. The CDR3 covers 14 residues. Assay used: immunoSEQ multiplex PCR; TCRdb lists only in-frame clones, some missing. The table includes about 1,500,000 clones, roughly 96% detected once. Only Caucasian adults living in Nashville, Tennessee made up the donor group. From CD4+ cells came CD45RA+ naive and CD45RA-negative memory subsets.

This sequence joins TRBV19 and TRBJ1-1; the D gene is possibly TRBD1 (5 bases). This sequence originates from a man aged 30 to 39 in good health. The sequencing sample was made of naive CD4+ T cells sorted from blood. Subset noted: CD45RA+ positively selected. As DNA, the CDR3 is TGTGCCAGTAGTATGGGACCGAGGGACACTGAAGCTTTCTTT. Translating gives CASSMGPRDTEAFF.